This T cell receptor beta chain was captured by sequencing in a study of blood T cell repertoires in COVID-19. CDR3 length: 15 residues. Germline V gene data show CDR1 as SGHTA and CDR2 as FQGNSA. The junction had 6 bases not matched to a gene; V was cut back by 4 bases and J by 2 bases. Repertoires were generated with immunoSEQ multiplex PCR, while TCRdb's copy carries only in-frame clones and drops some. Altogether around 300,000 clones are present, 70% to 90% being singletons, with the ten largest covering around 10%. The rearrangement uses TRBV7-2 and TRBJ2-5; TRBD2 matches 8 bases. What was sequenced was peripheral blood. The source is a woman in her 70s with acute or convalescent COVID-19. In DNA form, the CDR3 reads TGTGCCAGCAGCTCACCGGGGGGGGTACAAGAGACCCAGTACTTC. Encoded protein: CASSSPGGVQETQYF.